This TCR beta chain was captured by sequencing in a study of shared clonotypes between healthy human individuals. The study's findings and limits: A reduction in generation probabilities was seen for non-shared clonotypes relative to those shared by all four donors.

V was cut by 4 bases and J by 5 bases, with 20 bases left in between. This CDR3 is built from 16 residues. CDR1 is SGHAT and CDR2 is FQNNGV in the germline V gene. For this clone: Its antigen is not identified.

Investigators spread the genomic DNA of each subset evenly over several immunoSEQ plates. Authors' data handling: Quality scores were absent from the junction-only immunoSEQ sequences, so filtering differed. The table came from immunoSEQ multiplex PCR; TCRdb's copy has only in-frame clones and leaves some out. V, J and clone size are taken as reported in that table, and D and trimming were inferred from the DNA itself. The data contain roughly 2.2 million clones, approximately 95% of them singletons. The sample comprised naive CD4+ T cells from PBMCs. The subset: CD45RA+ positively selected. The V call is TRBV11-2, the J call TRBJ1-2; weak D call: TRBD1 (6 bases). The clonotype comes from a man younger than 35 in good health. Some clones in this sample may be carry-over from other donors' samples. The CDR3 coding sequence is TGTGCCAGCAGCTCTCTGAAGGGGGGGTCCGGGTATGGCTACACCTTC. It translates to CASSSLKGGSGYGYTF.